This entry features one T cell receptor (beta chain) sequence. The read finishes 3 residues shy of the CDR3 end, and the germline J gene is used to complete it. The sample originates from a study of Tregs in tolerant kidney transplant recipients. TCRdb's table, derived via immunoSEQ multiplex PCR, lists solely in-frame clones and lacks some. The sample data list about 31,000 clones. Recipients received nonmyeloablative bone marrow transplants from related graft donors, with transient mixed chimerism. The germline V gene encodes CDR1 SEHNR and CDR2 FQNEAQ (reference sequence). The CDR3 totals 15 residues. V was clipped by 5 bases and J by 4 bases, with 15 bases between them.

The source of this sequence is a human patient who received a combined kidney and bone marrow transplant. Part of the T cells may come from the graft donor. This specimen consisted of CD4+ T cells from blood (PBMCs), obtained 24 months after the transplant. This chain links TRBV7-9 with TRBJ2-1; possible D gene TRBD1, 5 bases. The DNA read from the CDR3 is TGTGCCAGCAGCCCGGGCAGGGCCTCGTACAATGAG. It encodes CASSPGRASYNE. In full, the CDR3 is CASSPGRASYNEQFF.